This TCR beta chain appears in the sequencing data of a study of blood T cell repertoires in COVID-19. The overall study: COVID-19 samples, acute and convalescent, were from the United States, Italy and Spain. Nucleic acid was either cDNA or gDNA, and it came from T cells, B-cell-depleted T cells, or PBMCs.

With V trimmed by 9 bases and J by 5 bases, 9 bases remained unmatched. Looked up from germline, CDR1 is SGHTA and CDR2 is FQGTGA. CDR3 length: 14 residues. In the original workflow: Estimates of nucleated cell counts were drawn from the amplification of reference gene primers. Data came from immunoSEQ multiplex PCR; TCRdb stores just in-frame clones and leaves some out. That table supplies the V and J calls and clone size; D and trimming were determined from the DNA. Among more than 85,000 clones listed, 81% were seen once. The receptor's source is a man older than 75 with acute or convalescent COVID-19. Sequencing used peripheral blood. The V and J genes are TRBV7-3 and TRBJ2-2; 7 bases map to TRBD1. This chain's CDR3 is CASGRQGETGELFF. CDR3 bases: TGTGCCAGTGGTCGACAGGGTGAAACCGGGGAGCTGTTTTTT. The full variable domain, completed using reference TRBV7-3 and TRBJ2-2, is GAGVSQTPSNKVTEKGKYVELRCDPISGHTALYWYRQSLGQGPEFLIYFQGTGAADDSGLPNDRFFAVRPEGSVSTLKIQRTERGDSAVYLCASGRQGETGELFFGEGSRLTVL.